A single sample gave rise to the 3 T cell receptor beta chains below, sequenced in a study of blood T cell repertoires in COVID-19 (TCRdb year 2020). The library was produced with the immunoSEQ multiplex PCR assay. TCRdb mirrors the immuneACCESS table, restricted to in-frame sequences. Some clones are absent from its copies; in checked studies, under half trace to an unresolved V gene, and the reason for the others is unknown. This sample is represented by 150,000 to 200,000 clones; more than 85% of them were singletons. The top ten clones comprise around 2% of the sample. The sequenced sample consisted of peripheral blood. The receptors come from a woman aged 55-69 years with COVID-19, enrolled during active disease.

V and J are TRBV6-6 and TRBJ2-7; D is possibly TRBD2 (5 bases). Looked up from germline, CDR1 is MNHNY and CDR2 is SVGAGI (reference sequence). The CDR3 consists of 12 residues. V was trimmed by 5 bases and J by 2 bases, leaving 7 bases between them. The CDR3 region is CASSKRTYEQYF. The CDR3 coding sequence is TGTGCCAGCAGTAAGCGGACCTACGAGCAGTACTTC.

The chain combines TRBV7-8 with TRBJ1-5; the D gene is possibly TRBD1 (6 bases). With 5 bases removed from V and 0 bases from J, the gap between germline ends came to 11 bases. Germline CDR1 SGHVS, CDR2 FQNEAQ. The CDR3 loop spans 15 amino acids. The CDR3 region is CASSQDSYSNQPQHF. The CDR3 DNA is TGTGCCAGCAGCCAGGACAGTTATAGCAATCAGCCCCAGCATTTT.

The genes are TRBV19 and TRBJ1-1; TRBD1 agrees at 11 bases. Germline assignment: CDR1 LNHDA and CDR2 SQIVND (reference sequence). V gave up 1 base and J gave up 6 bases; unmatched junction bases: 4. This CDR3 contains 15 residues. The CDR3 spells CASSIGGTGGPEAFF. As DNA, the CDR3 is TGTGCCAGTAGTATAGGAGGGACAGGGGGACCTGAAGCTTTCTTT.